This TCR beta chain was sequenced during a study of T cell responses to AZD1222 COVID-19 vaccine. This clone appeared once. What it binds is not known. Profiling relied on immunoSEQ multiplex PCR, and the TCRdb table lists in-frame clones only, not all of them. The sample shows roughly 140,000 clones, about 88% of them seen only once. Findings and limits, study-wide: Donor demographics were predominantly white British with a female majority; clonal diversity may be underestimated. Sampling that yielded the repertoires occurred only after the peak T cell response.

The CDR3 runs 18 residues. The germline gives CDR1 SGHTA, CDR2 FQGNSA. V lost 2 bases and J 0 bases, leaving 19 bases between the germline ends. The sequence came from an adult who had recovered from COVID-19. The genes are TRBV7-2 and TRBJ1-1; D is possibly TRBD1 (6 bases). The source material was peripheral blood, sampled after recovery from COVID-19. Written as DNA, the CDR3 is TGTGCCAGCAGCTTATCTGGCAGGGGCGTCGGTATGAACACTGAAGCTTTCTTT. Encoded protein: CASSLSGRGVGMNTEAFF. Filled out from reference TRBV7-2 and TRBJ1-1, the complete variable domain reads GAGVSQSPSNKVTEKGKDVELRCDPISGHTALYWYRQSLGQGLEFLIYFQGNSAPDKSGLPSDRFSAERTGGSVSTLTIQRTQQEDSAVYLCASSLSGRGVGMNTEAFFGQGTRLTVV.